This T cell receptor (beta chain) appears in the sequencing data of a study of long-term antiretroviral therapy in people with HIV (dated 2022 in TCRdb). Notes on the research overall: The earliest samples were collected about a decade before the 2015 WHO recommendation for immediate ART, when ART was typically delayed until CD4 counts fell. This retrospective serial study examined whether starting ART and sustained HIV suppression were associated with changes in the composition and diversity of the TRB repertoire in peripheral blood. From 25 to 30 adults with confirmed HIV infection, the cohort provided 192 cryopreserved PBMC samples, gathered serially across a mean of approximately six years (range 1-12). About 35% of the 30 participants with HIV were female. No cross-contamination during QIAcube processing was seen in test extractions of a monoclonal T-cell line run alongside roughly 30 polyclonal samples. What the study reported, not specific to this receptor: CDR3 length ranges in HIV repertoires were narrower than in controls, and network structure suggested an antigen-experienced repertoire with only a slight naive shift after ART. The samples span the years 2004 to 2017, and the ART regimens used may be less effective than current regimens. Because PBMC availability was limited, only the TCR beta chain was sequenced, with no alpha chain pairing. Expanded TRB clones identified before ART initiation dominated the repertoire at all time points, although this dominance fluctuated and declined in many PLHIV after ART. Because pre-ART samples had limited cell numbers, unsorted PBMC were profiled rather than sorted CD4+ and CD8+ T cells. Starting ART was linked to a significant rise in TRB diversity, yet even with long-term ART the diversity remained significantly lower than in transplant donor controls. Inferences about post-ART repertoire changes were limited because no data were available on ART adherence, viral resistance or therapy changes.

Inclusion was restricted to participants for whom at least one PBMC sample before ART initiation and at least two post-ART samples were available. Treatment was received in the United States of America by all participants with HIV. Before DNA extraction, cryopreserved samples of roughly 0.9-11 million PBMC were thawed and then washed. At the time of the earliest PBMC sample for each participant with HIV, ages ranged from roughly 20 to 60 years. Per participant, PBMC samples came from 1-4 timepoints prior to ART initiation and 2-8 timepoints following ART initiation, for a median of 7 samples. Serial HIV viral load, CD4+ T-cell count, ART history and demographic data were obtained for every participant. Using a Qiagen kit on a QIAcube, genomic DNA was extracted from unsorted PBMC, with samples processed in batches of 12. Regarding this clone: This receptor's antigen is unknown. No much larger clonotype is one base removed from it; base qualities were not supplied.

CDR1 and CDR2, looked up from the germline V gene, are SGHDN and FVKESK. From the cysteine through the phenylalanine, the CDR3 covers 15 amino acids. Kept here is only the CDR3 DNA, which spans 45 bases and is read in frame from base 1. V sheds 1 base and J sheds 2 bases, leaving 11 bases between their ends. Sequencing of the TRB variable region was done with the immunoSEQ hsTCRB v3.0 assay at survey level resolution. The targeted TRB sequencing depth was roughly 40,000-55,000 T-cell genomes per sample. An Illumina MiSeq with a v3 150-cycle kit was used to sequence the pooled TRB libraries. From the authors' description of their analysis: Repertoire analysis was performed in R inside a reproducible Nextflow workflow that covered QC, data transformation and analysis. Custom analyses were implemented in LymphoSeq2, an R package for AIRR-Seq data exploration. Several samples yielding fewer than 5000 total TRB sequences were excluded, leaving 188 analyzed HIV repertoires. Among the approximately 180 retained HIV repertoires, 59 were collected before ART initiation and roughly 130 were collected after ART initiation. Repertoires were downsampled to 5000 TRB nucleotide sequences, with summary statistics averaged over 100 downsampling iterations. The analysis kept only TRB sequences whose CDR3 regions were at least seven amino acids long. A Shannon entropy-derived clonality score and the Gini coefficient were used to measure diversity. In repertoire networks, the top 5000 CDR3 amino acid sequences were linked whenever an edit distance of one separated two sequences. For TRB CDR3 amino acid sequences, GLIPH2 was used to predict antigen specificity groups and MHC restriction. To flag known CMV, EBV, HIV or tissue antigen associations, CDR3 amino acid sequences were matched against VDJdb and McPAS-TCR. Pre-ART, post-ART and control groups were compared with Wilcoxon signed-rank tests and Holm-Bonferroni correction. TCRdb's version of the immuneACCESS table is confined to in-frame rearrangements and falls short of the full clone set. An unresolved V gene accounts for under half of the shortfall where checked; the remainder is of unknown origin. V, J and clone size are those of that table, while D and trimming were read from the DNA. The sample table contains some 16,000 clones; only one count was recorded for around 80% of them. The ten largest clones add up to under 5.5% of the sample.

The material sequenced was unsorted PBMCs, taken 0.1 years before starting antiretroviral therapy. The chain employs TRBV14 and TRBJ2-5, with an unclear D gene assignment. The TCR was taken from a man between 18 and 35 years old with HIV. The nucleotide sequence is given as TGTGCCAGCAGCCAAGTGGGCTTCTCACAAGAGACCCAGTACTTC. This encodes CASSQVGFSQETQYF.